This T cell receptor (beta chain) emerged from a study of blood T cell repertoires in COVID-19. Looking at the study overall: Collection of acute and convalescent COVID-19 samples took place in the United States, Italy and Spain. PBMCs, B-cell-depleted T cells, or T cells were the source of the cDNA or gDNA that made up the material.

As processed by the authors: Nucleated cell number was recorded as an estimate derived from reference gene primer amplification. Produced via immunoSEQ multiplex PCR; TCRdb's table is partial and in-frame only. V, J and clone size derive from that table, while D and trimming were established from the DNA sequence. The data show about 300,000 clones, about 82% seen once. The sequence came from a woman aged 50 to 65 with acute or convalescent COVID-19. The source material was peripheral blood.

For the CDR3, the DNA is TGCGCCAGCAGCTTAATGGACAGGGAAAATTCACCCCTCCACTTT. Its protein product is CASSLMDRENSPLHF. The chain combines TRBV5-1 with TRBJ1-6; 8 nucleotides agree with TRBD1. This CDR3 contains 15 residues. The germline V gene encodes CDR1 SGHRS and CDR2 YFSETQ. V trimming: 2 bases; J trimming: 7 bases; junction bases outside the gene matches: 5.